This TCR beta chain was captured in a study of shared clonotypes between healthy human individuals. Sequencing was performed with immunoSEQ multiplex PCR; in TCRdb, only in-frame clones are kept and a portion is missing. The sample contains over 95,000 clones, around two thirds of which appear only once. Germline loops: CDR1 SGHRS, CDR2 YFSETQ. Trimming took 1 base from V and 0 from J, leaving 8 bases between them. CDR3 size: 15 residues. Points from the study as a whole: An expected dependence of interdonor clonotype sharing on sequencing depth was noted. The four-donor shared clonotypes exceeded non-shared clonotypes in generation probability, with non-shared ones scoring lower.

This clone occurred once. Its target is unknown. The healthy adult donors were HIV-negative and reported no recent acute infections or vaccinations. Sequences were obtained from memory CD8+ T cells sorted from blood. Subset meaning: CD45RO+ cells pooled with CCR7-negative TemRA cells. V gene TRBV5-1 combines with J gene TRBJ2-1; no firm D call. The receptor's source is a woman in her 30s in good health. CDR3 sequence: CASSLTSASYNEQFF. The CDR3 coding sequence is TGCGCCAGCAGCTTGACCAGCGCCTCCTACAATGAGCAGTTCTTC.